This T cell receptor beta chain comes out of a study of sequential checkpoint blockade in melanoma. Study in general: Randomization was 1:1 between first-line nivolumab→ipilimumab and ipilimumab→nivolumab. Maintenance nivolumab came after either treatment sequence.

Per germline, CDR1 SGHVS and CDR2 FNYEAQ. V was pared by 5 bases and J by 2 bases, with 8 bases of the junction left unmatched. The length of the CDR3 is 16 residues. Data came from immunoSEQ multiplex PCR; TCRdb stores just in-frame clones and leaves some out. The sample shows nearly 11,000 clones, about 78% of them seen only once. This clone showed up just once. Sample treatment: randomized to nivolumab then ipilimumab (arm A) or the reverse (arm B). DNA-damaging chemotherapy had not been given to any patient beforehand. PBMC sorting kept live CD3+CD8+ cells without CD19 or CD56. This sequence was found in a human donor with melanoma. The sample consisted of CD8+ T cells sorted from blood (inferred from file names), taken from a patient given nivolumab and ipilimumab in sequence. This chain connects TRBV7-6 to TRBJ2-1; 8 nucleotides line up with TRBD1. The CDR3 loop reads CASSEGGTGTYNEQFF. CDR3 coding DNA: TGTGCCAGCAGCGAAGGCGGGACAGGTACCTACAATGAGCAGTTCTTC. Full variable domain (outside the CDR3, taken from reference TRBV7-6 and TRBJ2-1): GAGVSQSPRYKVTKRGQDVALRCDPISGHVSLYWYRQALGQGPEFLTYFNYEAQQDKSGLPNDRFSAERPEGSISTLTIQRTEQRDSAMYRCASSEGGTGTYNEQFFGPGTRLTVL.